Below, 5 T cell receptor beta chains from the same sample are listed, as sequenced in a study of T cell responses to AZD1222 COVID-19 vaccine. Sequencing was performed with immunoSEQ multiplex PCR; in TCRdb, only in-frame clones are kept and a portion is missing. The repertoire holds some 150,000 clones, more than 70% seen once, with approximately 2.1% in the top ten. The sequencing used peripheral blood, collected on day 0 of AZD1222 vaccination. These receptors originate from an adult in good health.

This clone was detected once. The CDR3 nucleotides are TGTGCCAGTAGCGCAACTAGCTCCTATAATTCACCCCTCCACTTT. As protein: CASSATSSYNSPLHF. The chain recombines TRBV19 with TRBJ1-6; D unresolved. CDR1 and CDR2 from the germline V gene are LNHDA and SQIVND (reference sequence). CDR3 length equals 15 residues. V was clipped by 6 bases and J by 0 bases, with 9 bases between them. The whole variable domain, remainder taken from reference TRBV19 and TRBJ1-6, is DGGITQSPKYLFRKEGQNVTLSCEQNLNHDAMYWYRQDPGQGLRLIYYSQIVNDFQKGDIAEGYSVSREKKESFPLTVTSAQKNPTAFYLCASSATSSYNSPLHFGNGTRLTVT.

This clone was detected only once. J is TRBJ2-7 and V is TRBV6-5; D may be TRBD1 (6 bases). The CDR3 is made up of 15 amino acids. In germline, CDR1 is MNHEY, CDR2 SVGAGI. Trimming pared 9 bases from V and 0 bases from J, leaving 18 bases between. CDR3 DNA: TGTGCCAGTCGACCAGGGGCGAAGAGCTCCTACGAGCAGTACTTC. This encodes CASRPGAKSSYEQYF.

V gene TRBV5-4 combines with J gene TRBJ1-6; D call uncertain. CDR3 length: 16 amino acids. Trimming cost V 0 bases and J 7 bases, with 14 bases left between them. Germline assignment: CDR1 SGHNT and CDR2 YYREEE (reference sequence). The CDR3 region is CASSLDSSRRNSPLHF. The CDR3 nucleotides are TGTGCCAGCAGCTTGGATAGTAGCAGGAGGAATTCACCCCTCCACTTT. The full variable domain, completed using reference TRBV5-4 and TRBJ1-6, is ETGVTQSPTHLIKTRGQQVTLRCSSQSGHNTVSWYQQALGQGPQFIFQYYREEENGRGNFPPRFSGLQFPNYSSELNVNALELDDSALYLCASSLDSSRRNSPLHFGNGTRLTVT.

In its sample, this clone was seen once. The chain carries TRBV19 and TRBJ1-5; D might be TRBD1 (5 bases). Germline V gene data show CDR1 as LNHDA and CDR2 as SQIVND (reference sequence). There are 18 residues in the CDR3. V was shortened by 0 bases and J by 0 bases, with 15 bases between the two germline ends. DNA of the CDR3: TGTGCCAGTAGTATAGATCGCACAGGCTTTTATAGCAATCAGCCCCAGCATTTT. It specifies CASSIDRTGFYSNQPQHF.

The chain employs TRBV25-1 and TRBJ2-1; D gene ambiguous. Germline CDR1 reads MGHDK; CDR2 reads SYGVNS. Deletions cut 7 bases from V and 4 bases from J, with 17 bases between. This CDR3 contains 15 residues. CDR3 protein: CASIPFRTVYNEQFF. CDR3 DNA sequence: TGTGCCAGCATCCCTTTTAGGACGGTGTACAATGAGCAGTTCTTC.